These 9 T cell receptor beta chains share one sample of origin, sequenced in a study of blood T cell repertoires in COVID-19. Produced via immunoSEQ multiplex PCR; TCRdb's table is partial and in-frame only. Of fewer than 250,000 clones in the sample, more than 70% were seen once. Specimen: peripheral blood. The receptors originated from a woman in her sixties with acute or convalescent COVID-19.

The chain uses TRBV7-9 and TRBJ2-3; D is perhaps TRBD2 (5 bases). Germline V CDR1 and CDR2: SEHNR, FQNEAQ (reference sequence). The V and J ends lost 1 base and 4 bases respectively, with 12 bases between them. The CDR3 is made up of 15 amino acids. CDR3 loop: CASSLGRLAPDTQYF. CDR3 nucleotide sequence: TGTGCCAGCAGCTTAGGACGGCTAGCACCAGATACGCAGTATTTT.

This clone was recorded once. This chain connects TRBV5-1 to TRBJ2-7, with 10 bases aligning to TRBD1. V shed 4 bases and J 6 bases; nucleotides not matched to a gene: 10. Germline assignment: CDR1 SGHRS and CDR2 YFSETQ. The CDR3 totals 15 residues. The CDR3 region has the DNA TGCGCCAGCAGCCACTACGGGACAGGGGAGCCCGAGCAGTACTTC. It is translated as CASSHYGTGEPEQYF.

This chain connects TRBV25-1 to TRBJ2-5; 11 positions agree with TRBD1. The CDR3 extends over 15 amino acids. Trimming cost V 3 bases and J 6 bases; bases outside gene matches: 6. The germline V gene encodes CDR1 MGHDK and CDR2 SYGVNS. This chain's CDR3 is CASSDGTGGRKTQYF. The DNA for the CDR3 is TGTGCCAGCAGTGACGGGACAGGGGGTCGGAAGACCCAGTACTTC.

V and J are TRBV19 and TRBJ2-7, with D possibly TRBD1 on 5 matching bases. The germline V and J ends were trimmed by 5 bases and 6 bases, with 11 bases remaining between them. This CDR3 has 12 residues. From germline, CDR1 is LNHDA and CDR2 SQIVND (reference sequence). CDR3: CASSFQGTEQYF. As DNA, the CDR3 is TGTGCCAGTAGTTTCCAGGGAACCGAGCAGTACTTC.

The rearrangement joins TRBV3-1 (or the pseudogene TRBV3-2) to TRBJ1-5, with TRBD1 as a possible D gene (6 bases). Germline V gene sequence: CDR1 LGHDT, CDR2 YNNKEL (reference sequence). This CDR3 comprises 16 residues. The ends were cut back, 8 bases at V and 2 bases at J, with 19 bases in the middle. The CDR3 bases are TGTGCCAGCGGTGGGACAAGCGCGAAAGGCAATCAGCCCCAGCATTTT. The encoded protein is CASGGTSAKGNQPQHF.

This sequence joins TRBV5-4 and TRBJ2-5, with TRBD2 identical over 8 bases. Unmatched junction bases numbered 14, after V lost 3 bases and J lost 4 bases. CDR1 and CDR2 (germline): SGHNT, YYREEE (reference sequence). The CDR3 totals 17 residues. Here the CDR3 DNA reads TGTGCCAGCAGCTCGGCCCGACTAGCGATGGGGGCAGAGACCCAGTACTTC. Translated: CASSSARLAMGAETQYF.

The chain is built from TRBV7-2 and TRBJ1-5, with D unresolved. Looked up from germline, CDR1 is SGHTA and CDR2 is FQGNSA. The CDR3 contains 13 residues. Trimming pared 2 bases from V and 4 bases from J, leaving 6 bases between. This CDR3 is CASSLRGNQPQHF. DNA of the CDR3: TGTGCCAGCAGCTTACGGGGAAATCAGCCCCAGCATTTT.

Here the CDR3 DNA reads TGCGCCAGCAGCTTAACGCGGGGAGTCGGGGAGACCCAGTACTTC. This encodes CASSLTRGVGETQYF. The chain couples TRBV5-1 to TRBJ2-5; the D gene is possibly TRBD2 (6 bases). With 2 bases removed from V and 5 bases from J, the gap between germline ends came to 16 bases. In germline, CDR1 is SGHRS, CDR2 YFSETQ. The length of the CDR3 is 15 residues.

This chain links TRBV24-1 with TRBJ1-1; 8 bases match TRBD1. From germline, CDR1 is KGHDR and CDR2 SFDVKD. The V segment lost 5 bases and the J segment 5 bases; nucleotides outside the gene matches: 18. There are 18 residues in the CDR3. CDR3 residues: CATSGPLQGGLEGTEAFF. The CDR3 bases are TGTGCCACCAGTGGCCCCTTACAGGGGGGCCTAGAGGGAACTGAAGCTTTCTTT.